This entry is about one TCR beta chain. Per the original data handling: Researchers report that nucleated cell counts were estimated from reference gene primer amplification. Only in-frame clones appear in the TCRdb table, and some are missing; sequencing was by immunoSEQ multiplex PCR. V and J calls and clone size are those listed in that table; D and trimming were worked out from the DNA. The sample yields some 190,000 clones, approximately 81% seen once. The data stem from a study of blood T cell repertoires in COVID-19. Overall study context: Samples representing acute and convalescent COVID-19 were sourced from the United States, Italy and Spain. From T cells, B-cell-depleted T cells, or PBMCs came the material, which was cDNA or gDNA.

This CDR3 is 13 amino acids long. Germline CDR1 is SNHLY and CDR2 is FYNNEI. V lost 4 bases and J lost 6, with 12 bases in between. The sample comprised peripheral blood. The chain joins TRBV2 to TRBJ1-2; no firm D call. The clonotype was recovered from a human donor in a cohort sampled during active COVID-19. Written as DNA, the CDR3 is TGTGCCAGCAGTGCCGGGAGGACGGATGGCTACACCTTC. Encoded protein: CASSAGRTDGYTF.